This TCR beta chain came from a study of beta chain features in type 1 diabetes. Study-level findings and limits: People with Type 1 diabetes carried modestly yet significantly shorter TCRB CDR3s in all four CD4+ subsets.

TCRB transcripts that were expressed got sequenced, as all of the isolated RNA had been reverse transcribed. The read count averaged roughly 4 million across naive, central memory and regulatory T cell samples. Sequencing used immunoSEQ multiplex PCR; TCRdb keeps in-frame clones, though not all of them. The sample holds about 370,000 clones, 8.5% to 10% seen once. The sample holds many counts of this clone. The antigen remains undetermined. CDR1 is MNHNY, CDR2 SVGAGI, per germline (reference sequence). Unmatched junction bases numbered 9, after V lost 8 bases and J lost 7 bases. The CDR3 totals 14 residues.

This TCR was sampled from a man between 25 and 39 years old with type 1 diabetes. The specimen sequenced was central memory CD4+ T cells from blood. This chain joins TRBV6-6 and TRBJ2-5; the match to TRBD2 covers 11 bases. CDR3 sequence (DNA): TGTGCCAGCGACGGGACTAGCGGACGCGGGACCCAGTACTTC. Its protein product is CASDGTSGRGTQYF.